The clone carrying this TCR beta chain was detected only a few times. Use of 60 Vbeta and 13 Jbeta primers characterized the PCR. Here immunoSEQ multiplex PCR was the method, and the copy in TCRdb shows in-frame clones only, minus some. Here the sample spans about 140,000 clones, 65% to 85% being singletons. This entry belongs to a study of cytomegalovirus exposure and HLA in healthy donors. The CDR3 has 15 amino acids. CDR1 SGHVS and CDR2 FQNEAQ come from the germline V gene. Germline trimming cut 4 bases from V and 4 bases from J; bases unmatched to any gene: 9. The sequence was obtained from a man in his late teens or twenties in good health and CMV-seronegative. The sample taken for sequencing was PBMCs. The chain employs TRBV7-8 and TRBJ1-2; 7 nucleotides line up with TRBD1. For the CDR3, the DNA is TGTGCCAGCAGCTCGAGGACAGGAAATATCTATGGCTACACCTTC. It is translated as CASSSRTGNIYGYTF.